The next 20 T cell receptor beta chains were all read from a single sample in a study of blood T cells in healthy people across ages. PCR was performed a second time for 7 to 11 cycles using a sample-barcoded 5' primer and a J-beta primer mix. TCRdb fed the 5' RACE reads into MiXCR, producing one record per CDR3 protein. Among some 710,000 distinct CDR3 sequences, about a fifth were seen once, and the ten largest hold under 25%. The sample consisted of blood. These TCRs come from a man aged 65-85 years in good health.

This clonotype was seen ten or more times. The V and J genes are TRBV3-1 and TRBJ1-2, with a tentative D call TRBD1 (5 bases). Germline V gene sequence: CDR1 LGHDT, CDR2 YNNKEL (reference sequence). Trimming took 1 base from V and 4 from J, leaving 7 bases between them. The CDR3 extends over 13 amino acids. For the CDR3, the DNA is TGTGCCAGCAGCCAAGCAGGGCCCTATGGCTACACCTTC. Protein product: CASSQAGPYGYTF.

This clonotype was seen many times. The J gene is TRBJ2-5, the V gene TRBV29-1; D gene uncertain. V dropped 7 bases and J dropped 1 base, with 4 bases sitting between them. The CDR3 runs to 10 residues. The germline V gene encodes CDR1 SQVTM and CDR2 ANQGSEA. CDR3 nucleotides: TGCAGCGGCAGCCAAGAGACCCAGTACTTC. This sequence encodes CSGSQETQYF.

The J gene is TRBJ2-2, the V gene TRBV7-9; no clear D. CDR1 and CDR2 (germline): SEHNR, FQNEAQ (reference sequence). The CDR3 totals 14 residues. The V end lost 1 base, the J end lost 6 bases, and 9 bases lay between the germline ends. CDR3 in amino acids: CASSLGVSAGELFF. CDR3 DNA: TGTGCCAGCAGCTTAGGGGTTTCAGCCGGGGAGCTGTTTTTT.

This clonotype was seen more than once but under ten times. This chain joins TRBV5-1 and TRBJ1-2; 10 bases are a match to TRBD1. The V gene's germline CDR1 is SGHRS and CDR2 YFSETQ. J gave up 7 bases and V 4 bases, and 7 bases lay outside the gene matches. The CDR3 sequence is 14 residues long. In DNA form, the CDR3 reads TGCGCCAGCAGCGTCGACAGGGGGCGTTTTGGCTACACCTTC. Protein: CASSVDRGRFGYTF.

This clonotype was recorded at least ten times. The genes are TRBV29-1 and TRBJ2-5, with 11 positions matching TRBD2. V was clipped by 6 bases and J by 4 bases; unmatched bases: 4. This CDR3 spans 13 amino acids. Germline assignment: CDR1 SQVTM and CDR2 ANQGSEA. Written as DNA, the CDR3 is TGCAGCGTGACGACTAGCGGGGCAGAGACCCAGTACTTC. Translated, it gives CSVTTSGAETQYF. Together with reference TRBV29-1 and TRBJ2-5, the CDR3 gives the full variable domain: SAVISQKPSRDICQRGTSLTIQCQVDSQVTMMFWYRQQPGQSLTLIATANQGSEATYESGFVIDKFPISRPNLTFSTLTVSNMSPEDSSIYLCSVTTSGAETQYFGPGTRLLVL.

Only a few counts were recorded for this clonotype. The junction departs from germline at one end; a sequencing error may be responsible. The gene calls are TRBV7-9 and TRBJ1-4, with D possibly matching TRBD1 (6 bases). The germline V gene has CDR1 SEHNR and CDR2 FQNEAQ (reference sequence). The CDR3 consists of 17 residues. The DNA for the CDR3 is TGTGCCAGCAGCTTACGGGGGCGCCCAACGACTAATGAAAAACTGCTTTTT. This sequence encodes CASSLRGRPTTNEKLLF.

The chain employs TRBV11-3 and TRBJ1-2; D gene uncertain. V lost 6 bases to trimming and J lost 6 bases, with 17 bases between them. This CDR3 has 14 residues. CDR1 and CDR2 (germline): SGHNT, YENEEA. CDR3 loop: CASSPMTSPDGYTF. The DNA of the CDR3 is TGTGCCAGCAGTCCAATGACAAGCCCGGATGGCTACACCTTC.

The chain uses TRBV25-1 and TRBJ2-1; D gene ambiguous. This CDR3 has 15 amino acids. Looked up from germline, CDR1 is MGHDK and CDR2 is SYGVNS. Deletions cut 7 bases from V and 4 bases from J, with 17 bases between. The DNA for the CDR3 is TGTGCCAGCACTAACTGGGCAGGAGATTACAATGAGCAGTTCTTC. It is translated as CASTNWAGDYNEQFF.

CDR3 DNA sequence: TGTGCCTGGGGTACACCAATTCAGATTTCTTTCTTT. It yields the protein CAWGTPIQISFF. The chain joins TRBV30 to TRBJ1-1; D remains unclear. CDR3 length: 12 residues. The germline gives CDR1 GTSNPN, CDR2 SVGIG (reference sequence). Trimming took 5 bases from V and 12 from J, leaving 19 bases between them.

The chain couples TRBV5-5 to TRBJ1-1; 7 nucleotides line up with TRBD1. The CDR3 runs 15 residues. CDR1 is SGHKS, CDR2 YYEKEE, per germline (reference sequence). V shed 4 bases and J 3 bases; nucleotides not matched to a gene: 9. The CDR3 region has the DNA TGTGCCAGCAGCCCGCAGGGGGGTCTCCACACTGAAGCTTTCTTT. Translating it yields CASSPQGGLHTEAFF.

This clonotype was found a few times. V gene TRBV18 combines with J gene TRBJ2-5; tentatively, D is TRBD1 (5 bases). The J call is uncertain, as TRBJ2-7 better fits the DNA end. The CDR3 has 13 residues. CDR1 KGHSH and CDR2 LQKENI come from the germline V gene. This chain's CDR3 is CASSPGASYEQYV. The DNA of the CDR3 is TGTGCCAGCTCACCAGGGGCCTCCTACGAGCAGTACGTC.

Only a few counts were recorded for this clonotype. The rearrangement uses TRBV5-5 and TRBJ2-3, with D possibly being TRBD1 (5 bases). V was clipped by 1 base and J by 9 bases, with 18 bases between them. This CDR3 has 15 amino acids. Germline CDR1 SGHKS, CDR2 YYEKEE (reference sequence). The CDR3 loop reads CASSLTGPGTGTQYF. CDR3 sequence (DNA): TGTGCCAGCAGCTTGACAGGTCCCGGCACAGGAACGCAGTATTTT. Looking up the rest from reference TRBV5-5 and TRBJ2-3 gives the full variable domain: DAGVTQSPTHLIKTRGQQVTLRCSPISGHKSVSWYQQVLGQGPQFIFQYYEKEERGRGNFPDRFSARQFPNYSSELNVNALLLGDSALYLCASSLTGPGTGTQYFGPGTRLTVL.

This clonotype was observed a few times. The junction shows a germline mismatch at one end, possibly a read error. The chain combines TRBV28 with TRBJ2-5, with D possibly TRBD1 on 5 matching bases. Matching the DNA end better, TRBJ2-1 makes the J call doubtful. The CDR3 runs 13 residues. CDR1 is MDHEN and CDR2 is SYDVKM in the germline V gene. As DNA, the CDR3 is TGTGCCAGCAGCAAACGACAGTTCAATGAACAGTTCTTC. It is translated as CASSKRQFNEQFF.

This clonotype was observed at least ten times. This sequence joins TRBV29-1 and TRBJ1-2; perhaps TRBD1 as D (5 bases). The V end lost 6 bases, the J end lost 3 bases, and 14 bases lay between the germline ends. CDR3 length: 13 amino acids. The germline CDR1 and CDR2 sequences are SQVTM and ANQGSEA. The DNA for the CDR3 is TGCAGCGTGGGTCAGGGAGCGGACTATGGCTACACCTTC. Amino acid sequence: CSVGQGADYGYTF.

The chain recombines TRBV2 with TRBJ1-1; tentative D call: TRBD1 (6 bases). The CDR3 has 17 amino acids. Germline V CDR1 and CDR2: SNHLY, FYNNEI. V lost 8 bases and J lost 5, with 27 bases in between. CDR3 nucleotides: TGTGCCAGCCTGATTTCTGGGCGGGGGCACAGCAGGACTGAAGCTTTCTTT. Protein: CASLISGRGHSRTEAFF.

The chain employs TRBV10-3 and TRBJ2-3; possible D gene TRBD2, 5 bases. The CDR3 consists of 16 residues. V lost 3 bases, J lost 2 bases, and 15 bases lay in between. CDR1 is ENHRY, CDR2 SYGVKD, per germline. CDR3 in amino acids: CAISEMGLALTDTQYF. The CDR3 bases are TGTGCCATCAGTGAAATGGGTCTAGCCCTCACAGATACGCAGTATTTT.

The rearrangement links TRBV2 to TRBJ2-5; D not resolved. The CDR3 has 12 residues. Germline CDR1 is SNHLY and CDR2 is FYNNEI. V lost 4 bases and J 2 bases, leaving 5 bases between the germline ends. The CDR3 DNA reads as TGTGCCAGCAGTGTGGTTCAAGAGACCCAGTACTTC. Translation gives CASSVVQETQYF.

This clonotype came up many times. The CDR3 DNA reads TGCGCCAGCAGCTCCATCCCCGACAGATCCTACGAGCAGTACTTC. Protein product: CASSSIPDRSYEQYF. The V gene is TRBV5-1, the J gene TRBJ2-7, with D perhaps TRBD1 (5 bases). This CDR3 comprises 15 residues. The V gene's germline CDR1 is SGHRS and CDR2 YFSETQ. V shed 3 bases and J shed 1 base, with 14 bases lying between them.

A few counts support this clonotype. The genes are TRBV6-6 and TRBJ2-1; TRBD2 agrees at 8 bases. CDR3 length equals 15 residues. Germline V lookup: CDR1 MNHNY, CDR2 SVGAGI (reference sequence). V gave up 7 bases and J gave up 8 bases; unmatched junction bases: 13. CDR3 region: CASTPPGGYWDEQFF. CDR3 bases: TGTGCCAGCACCCCACCGGGAGGGTACTGGGATGAGCAGTTCTTC.

The CDR3 loop reads CASSLISNEKLFF. The CDR3 bases are TGTGCCAGCAGTTTAATTAGTAATGAAAAACTGTTTTTT. This chain uses TRBV12-3 or TRBV12-4 with TRBJ1-4; D is unresolved. V was pared by 2 bases and J by 4 bases, with 5 bases between. The CDR3 spans 13 residues.